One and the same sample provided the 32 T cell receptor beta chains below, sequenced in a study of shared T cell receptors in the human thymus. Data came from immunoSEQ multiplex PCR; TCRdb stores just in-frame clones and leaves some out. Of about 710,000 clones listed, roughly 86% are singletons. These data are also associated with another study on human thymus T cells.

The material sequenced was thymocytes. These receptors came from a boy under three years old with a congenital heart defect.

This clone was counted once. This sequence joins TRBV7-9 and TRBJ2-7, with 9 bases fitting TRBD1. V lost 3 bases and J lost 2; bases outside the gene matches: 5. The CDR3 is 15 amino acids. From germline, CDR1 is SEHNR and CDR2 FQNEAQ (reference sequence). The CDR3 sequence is CASSLETGGPYEQYF. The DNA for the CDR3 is TGTGCCAGCAGCTTGGAGACAGGGGGACCCTACGAGCAGTACTTC.

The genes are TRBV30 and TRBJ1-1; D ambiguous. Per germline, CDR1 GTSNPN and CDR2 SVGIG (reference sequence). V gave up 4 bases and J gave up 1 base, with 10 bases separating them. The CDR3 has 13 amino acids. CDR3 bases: TGTGCCTGGATTTGGGCAGGGAACACTGAAGCTTTCTTT. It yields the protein CAWIWAGNTEAFF.

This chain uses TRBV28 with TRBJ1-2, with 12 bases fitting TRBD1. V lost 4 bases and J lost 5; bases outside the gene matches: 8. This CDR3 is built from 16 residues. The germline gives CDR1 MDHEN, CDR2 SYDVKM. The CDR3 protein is CASSYPGQGALYGYTF. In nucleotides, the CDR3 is TGTGCCAGCAGTTATCCGGGACAGGGGGCCTTATATGGCTACACCTTC.

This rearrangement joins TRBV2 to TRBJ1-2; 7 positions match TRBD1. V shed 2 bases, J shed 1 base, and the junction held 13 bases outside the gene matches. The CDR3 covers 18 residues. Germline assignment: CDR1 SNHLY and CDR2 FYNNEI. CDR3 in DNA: TGTGCCAGCAGTGAAAGGGGGAAGGGGGCCCGGTTTAACTATGGCTACACCTTC. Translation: CASSERGKGARFNYGYTF.

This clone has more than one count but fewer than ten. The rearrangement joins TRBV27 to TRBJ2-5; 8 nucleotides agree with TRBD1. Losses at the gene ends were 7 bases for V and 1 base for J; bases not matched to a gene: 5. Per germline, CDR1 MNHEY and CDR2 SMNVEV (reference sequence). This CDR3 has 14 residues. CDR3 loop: CASKRQGSQETQYF. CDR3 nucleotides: TGTGCCAGCAAAAGACAGGGGTCCCAAGAGACCCAGTACTTC.

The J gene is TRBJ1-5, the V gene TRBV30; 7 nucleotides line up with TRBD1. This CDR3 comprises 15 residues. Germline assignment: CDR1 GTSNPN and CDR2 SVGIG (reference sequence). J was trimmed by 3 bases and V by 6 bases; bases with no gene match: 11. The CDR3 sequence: CACESRQGDNQPQHF. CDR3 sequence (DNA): TGTGCCTGCGAGTCCAGACAGGGAGACAATCAGCCCCAGCATTTT.

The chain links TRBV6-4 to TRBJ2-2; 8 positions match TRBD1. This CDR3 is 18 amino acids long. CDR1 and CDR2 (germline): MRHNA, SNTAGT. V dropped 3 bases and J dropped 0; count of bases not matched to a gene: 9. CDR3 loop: CASSEQGTGLSNTGELFF. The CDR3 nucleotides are TGTGCCAGCAGTGAACAAGGGACAGGCCTGTCGAACACCGGGGAGCTGTTTTTT.

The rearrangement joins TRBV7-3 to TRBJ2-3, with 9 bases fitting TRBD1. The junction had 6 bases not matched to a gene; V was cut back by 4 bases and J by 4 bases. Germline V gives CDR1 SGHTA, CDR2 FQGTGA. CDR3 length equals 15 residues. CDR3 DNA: TGTGCCAGCAGCTCTACAGGGGGCAAGGCAGATACGCAGTATTTT. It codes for CASSSTGGKADTQYF.

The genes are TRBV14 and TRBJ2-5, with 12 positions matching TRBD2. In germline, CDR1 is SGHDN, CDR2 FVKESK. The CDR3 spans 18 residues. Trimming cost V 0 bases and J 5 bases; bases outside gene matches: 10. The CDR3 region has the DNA TGTGCCAGCAGCCAAGATTCTAGCGGGAGGGCCGAAGGGGAGACCCAGTACTTC. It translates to CASSQDSSGRAEGETQYF.

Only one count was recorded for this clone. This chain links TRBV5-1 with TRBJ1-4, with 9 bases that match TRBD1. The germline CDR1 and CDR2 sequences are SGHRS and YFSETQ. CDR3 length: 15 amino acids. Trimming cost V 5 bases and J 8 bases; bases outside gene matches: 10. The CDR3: CASSRDRGTGEKLFF. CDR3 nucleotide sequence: TGCGCCAGCAGTCGTGACAGGGGGACGGGGGAAAAACTGTTTTTT.

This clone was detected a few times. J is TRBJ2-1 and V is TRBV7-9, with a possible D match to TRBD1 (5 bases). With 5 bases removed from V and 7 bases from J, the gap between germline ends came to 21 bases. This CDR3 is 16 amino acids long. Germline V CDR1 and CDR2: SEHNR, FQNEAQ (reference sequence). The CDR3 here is CASSQPRQGLPNEQFF. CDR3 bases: TGTGCCAGCAGCCAACCCCGGCAGGGATTACCAAATGAGCAGTTCTTC.

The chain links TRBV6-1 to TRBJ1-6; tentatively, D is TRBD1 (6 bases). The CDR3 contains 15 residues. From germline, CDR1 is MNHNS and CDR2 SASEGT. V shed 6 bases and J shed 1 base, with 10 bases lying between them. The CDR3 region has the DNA TGTGCCAGCAGACCGGACAGTTCCTATAATTCACCCCTCCACTTT. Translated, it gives CASRPDSSYNSPLHF.

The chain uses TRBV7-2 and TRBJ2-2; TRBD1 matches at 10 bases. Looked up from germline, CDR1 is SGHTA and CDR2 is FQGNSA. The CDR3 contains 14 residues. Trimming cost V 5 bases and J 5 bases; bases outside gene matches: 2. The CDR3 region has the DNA TGTGCCAGCAGCAAGGGACAGGGGACCGGGGAGCTGTTTTTT. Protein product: CASSKGQGTGELFF.

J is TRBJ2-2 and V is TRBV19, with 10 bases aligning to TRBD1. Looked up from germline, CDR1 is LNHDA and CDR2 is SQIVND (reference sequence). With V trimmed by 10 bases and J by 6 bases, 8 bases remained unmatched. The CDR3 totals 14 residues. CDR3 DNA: TGTGCCACTCGACAGGGGGCTCTATCCGGGGAGCTGTTTTTT. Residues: CATRQGALSGELFF.

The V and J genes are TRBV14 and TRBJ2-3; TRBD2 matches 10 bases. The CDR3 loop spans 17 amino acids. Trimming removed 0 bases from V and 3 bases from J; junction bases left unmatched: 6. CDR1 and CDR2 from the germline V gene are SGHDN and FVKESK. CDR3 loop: CASSQDRSGRVTDTQYF. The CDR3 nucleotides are TGTGCCAGCAGCCAAGATAGAAGCGGGAGGGTAACAGATACGCAGTATTTT.

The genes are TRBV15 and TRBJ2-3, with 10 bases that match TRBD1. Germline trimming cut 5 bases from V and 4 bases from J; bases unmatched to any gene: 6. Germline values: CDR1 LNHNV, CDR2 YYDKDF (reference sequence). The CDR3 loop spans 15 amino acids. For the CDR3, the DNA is TGTGCCACCAGCGGGGGGGACAGGGGAGCAGATACGCAGTATTTT. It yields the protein CATSGGDRGADTQYF.

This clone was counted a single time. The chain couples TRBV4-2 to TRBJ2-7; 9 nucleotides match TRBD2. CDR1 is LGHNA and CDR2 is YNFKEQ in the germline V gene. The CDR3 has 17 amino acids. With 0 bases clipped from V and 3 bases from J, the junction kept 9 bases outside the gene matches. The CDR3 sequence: CASSQDSGLAGHYEQYF. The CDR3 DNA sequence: TGTGCCAGCAGCCAAGATTCCGGGCTAGCGGGACACTACGAGCAGTACTTC.

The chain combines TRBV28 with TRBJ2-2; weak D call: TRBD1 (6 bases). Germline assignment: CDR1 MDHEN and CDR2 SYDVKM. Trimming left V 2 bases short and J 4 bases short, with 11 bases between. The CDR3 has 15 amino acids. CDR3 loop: CASSLNARGTGELFF. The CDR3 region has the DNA TGTGCCAGCAGTTTAAACGCCAGGGGCACCGGGGAGCTGTTTTTT.

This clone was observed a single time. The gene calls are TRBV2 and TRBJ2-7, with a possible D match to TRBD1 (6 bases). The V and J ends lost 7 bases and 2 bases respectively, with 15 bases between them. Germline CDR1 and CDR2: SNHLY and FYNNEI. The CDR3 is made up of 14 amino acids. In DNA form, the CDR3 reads TGTGCCAGCAATTATGGGGGCGAGCCCTACGAGCAGTACTTC. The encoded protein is CASNYGGEPYEQYF.

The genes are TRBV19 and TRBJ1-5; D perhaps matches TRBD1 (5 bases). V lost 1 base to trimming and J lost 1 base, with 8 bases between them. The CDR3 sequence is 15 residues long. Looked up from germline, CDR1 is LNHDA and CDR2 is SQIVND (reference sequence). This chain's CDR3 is CASSIGGASNQPQHF. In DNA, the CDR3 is TGTGCCAGTAGTATAGGTGGGGCAAGCAATCAGCCCCAGCATTTT.

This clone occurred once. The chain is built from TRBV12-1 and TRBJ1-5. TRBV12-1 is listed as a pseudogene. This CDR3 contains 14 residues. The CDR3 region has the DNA TGTGCCAGCAGACTTAAAAAGAGAGGCCAGCCCCAGCATTTT. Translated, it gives CASRLKKRGQPQHF.

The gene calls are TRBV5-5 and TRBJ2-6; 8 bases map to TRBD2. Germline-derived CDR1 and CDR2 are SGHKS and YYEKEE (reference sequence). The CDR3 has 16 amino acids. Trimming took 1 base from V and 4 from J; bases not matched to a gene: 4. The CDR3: CASSLPSGSGANVLTF. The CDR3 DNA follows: TGTGCCAGCAGCTTGCCTAGCGGGTCAGGGGCCAACGTCCTGACTTTC.

The CDR3: CASSCVLQGEKGYGQPQHF. The CDR3 nucleotides read TGTGCCAGCAGTTGTGTTTTGCAGGGGGAAAAAGGGTATGGTCAGCCCCAGCATTTT. The genes are TRBV28 and TRBJ1-5; TRBD1 matches at 7 bases. V dropped 4 bases and J dropped 6; count of bases not matched to a gene: 21. Germline lookup yields CDR1 MDHEN and CDR2 SYDVKM. CDR3 length: 19 residues.

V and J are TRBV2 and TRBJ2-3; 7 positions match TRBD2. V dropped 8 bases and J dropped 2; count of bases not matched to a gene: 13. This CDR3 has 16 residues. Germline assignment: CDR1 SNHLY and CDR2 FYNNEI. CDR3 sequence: CASRRLSGSNTDTQYF. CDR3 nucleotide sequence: TGTGCCAGCCGCCGGCTTAGCGGGTCTAACACAGATACGCAGTATTTT. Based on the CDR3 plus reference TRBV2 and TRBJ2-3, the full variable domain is EPEVTQTPSHQVTQMGQEVILRCVPISNHLYFYWYRQILGQKVEFLVSFYNNEISEKSEIFDDQFSVERPDGSNFTLKIRSTKLEDSAMYFCASRRLSGSNTDTQYFGPGTRLTVL.

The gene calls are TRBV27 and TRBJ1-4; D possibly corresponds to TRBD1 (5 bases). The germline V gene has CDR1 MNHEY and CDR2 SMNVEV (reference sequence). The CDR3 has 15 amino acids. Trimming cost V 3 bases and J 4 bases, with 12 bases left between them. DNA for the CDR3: TGTGCCAGCAGTTTCATCCGACAGATTAATGAAAAACTGTTTTTT. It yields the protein CASSFIRQINEKLFF.

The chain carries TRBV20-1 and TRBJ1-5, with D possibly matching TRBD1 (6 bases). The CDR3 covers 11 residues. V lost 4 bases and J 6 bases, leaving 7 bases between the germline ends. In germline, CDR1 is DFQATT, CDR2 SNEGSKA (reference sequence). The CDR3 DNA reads TGCAGTGCTATGGACAGTCAGCCCCAGCATTTT. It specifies CSAMDSQPQHF.

DNA of the CDR3: TGCGCCAGCAGCCAGATCGGGACAGGATTCATGAACACTGAAGCTTTCTTT. Translation gives CASSQIGTGFMNTEAFF. J is TRBJ1-1 and V is TRBV4-1; 8 nucleotides match TRBD1. This CDR3 region has 17 residues. Germline trimming cut 3 bases from V and 0 bases from J; bases unmatched to any gene: 9. The germline gives CDR1 MGHRA, CDR2 YSYEKL.

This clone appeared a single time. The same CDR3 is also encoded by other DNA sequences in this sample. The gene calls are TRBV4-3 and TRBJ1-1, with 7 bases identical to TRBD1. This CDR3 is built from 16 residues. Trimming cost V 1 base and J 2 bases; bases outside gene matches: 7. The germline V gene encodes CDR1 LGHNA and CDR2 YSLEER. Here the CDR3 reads CASSQVWKGANTEAFF. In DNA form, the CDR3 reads TGCGCCAGCAGCCAAGTGTGGAAGGGGGCTAACACTGAAGCTTTCTTT.

The CDR3 DNA sequence: TGTGCCAGCAGGCGTGACGACTCGACCTTCGACGAGCAGTACTTC. It codes for CASRRDDSTFDEQYF. The J gene is TRBJ2-7, the V gene TRBV28; D is unresolved. Germline V lookup: CDR1 MDHEN, CDR2 SYDVKM. The CDR3 spans 15 residues. Trimming took off 6 bases at V and 5 bases at J, with 20 bases between the two ends.

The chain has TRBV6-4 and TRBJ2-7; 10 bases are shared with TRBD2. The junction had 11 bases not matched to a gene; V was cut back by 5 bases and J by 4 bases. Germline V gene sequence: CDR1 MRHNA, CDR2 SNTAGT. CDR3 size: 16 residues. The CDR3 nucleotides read TGTGCCAGCAGTATAAAAGGAGGGACTAGCGTTTACGAGCAGTACTTC. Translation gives CASSIKGGTSVYEQYF.

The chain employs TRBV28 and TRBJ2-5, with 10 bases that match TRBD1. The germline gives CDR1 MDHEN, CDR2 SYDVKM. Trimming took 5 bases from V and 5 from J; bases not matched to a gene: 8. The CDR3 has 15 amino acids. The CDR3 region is CASSALGTGEETQYF. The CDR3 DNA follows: TGTGCCAGCAGTGCACTCGGGACAGGGGAGGAGACCCAGTACTTC.

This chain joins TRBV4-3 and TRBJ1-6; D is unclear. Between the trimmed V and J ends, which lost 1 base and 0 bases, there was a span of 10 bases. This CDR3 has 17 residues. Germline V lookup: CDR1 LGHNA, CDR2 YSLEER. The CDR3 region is CASSQAPRSSYNSPLHF. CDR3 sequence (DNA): TGCGCCAGCAGCCAAGCCCCCCGCAGCTCCTATAATTCACCCCTCCACTTT.